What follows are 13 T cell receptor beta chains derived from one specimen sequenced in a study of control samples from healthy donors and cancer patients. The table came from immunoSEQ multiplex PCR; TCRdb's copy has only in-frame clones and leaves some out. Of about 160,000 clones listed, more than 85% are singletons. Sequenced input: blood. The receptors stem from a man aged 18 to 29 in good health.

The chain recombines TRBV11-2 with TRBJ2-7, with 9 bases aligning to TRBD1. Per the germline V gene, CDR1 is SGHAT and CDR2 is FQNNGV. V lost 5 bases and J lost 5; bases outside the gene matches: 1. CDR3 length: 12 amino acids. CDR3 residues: CASSRTGDEQYF. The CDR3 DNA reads TGTGCCAGCAGCCGGACAGGGGACGAGCAGTACTTC.

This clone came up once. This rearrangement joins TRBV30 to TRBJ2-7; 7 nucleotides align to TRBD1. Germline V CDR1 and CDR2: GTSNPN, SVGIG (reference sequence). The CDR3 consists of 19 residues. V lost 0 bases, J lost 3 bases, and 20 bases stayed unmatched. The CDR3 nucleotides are TGTGCCTGGAGTGTAGGTCCACAGGGGCCGCACCGGGCTCTCTACGAGCAGTACTTC. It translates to CAWSVGPQGPHRALYEQYF.

The CDR3 sequence: CASLQSGRSTGELFF. The CDR3 bases are TGTGCCAGTCTTCAAAGCGGGAGGTCCACCGGGGAGCTGTTTTTT. This chain joins TRBV19 and TRBJ2-2; 9 bases agree with TRBD2. CDR1 is LNHDA, CDR2 SQIVND, per germline (reference sequence). The CDR3 extends over 15 amino acids. Trimming removed 8 bases from V and 4 bases from J; junction bases left unmatched: 8.

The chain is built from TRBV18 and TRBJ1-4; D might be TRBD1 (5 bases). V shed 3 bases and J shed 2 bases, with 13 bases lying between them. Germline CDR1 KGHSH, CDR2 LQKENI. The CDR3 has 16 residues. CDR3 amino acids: CASSPREGPTNEKLFF. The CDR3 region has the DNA TGTGCCAGCTCACCCAGGGAGGGGCCGACTAATGAAAAACTGTTTTTT.

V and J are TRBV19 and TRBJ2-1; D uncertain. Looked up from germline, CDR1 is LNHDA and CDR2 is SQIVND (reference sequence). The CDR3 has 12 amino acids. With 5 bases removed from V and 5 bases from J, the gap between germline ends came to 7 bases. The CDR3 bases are TGTGCCAGTAGTCCAGCCGACAATGAGCAGTTCTTC. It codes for CASSPADNEQFF.

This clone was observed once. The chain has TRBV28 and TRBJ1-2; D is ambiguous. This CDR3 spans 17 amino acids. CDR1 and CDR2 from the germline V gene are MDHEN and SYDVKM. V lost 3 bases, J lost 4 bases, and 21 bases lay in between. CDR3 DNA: TGTGCCAGCAGTTTCCCGCGCACCTCACAGCGCCCCTATGGCTACACCTTC. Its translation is CASSFPRTSQRPYGYTF.

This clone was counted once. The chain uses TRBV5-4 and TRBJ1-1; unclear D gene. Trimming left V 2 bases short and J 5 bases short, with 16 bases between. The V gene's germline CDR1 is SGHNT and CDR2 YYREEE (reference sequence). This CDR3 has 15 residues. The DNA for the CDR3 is TGTGCCAGCAGCTTTATTTGGGGTAGGCAGACTGAAGCTTTCTTT. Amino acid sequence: CASSFIWGRQTEAFF.

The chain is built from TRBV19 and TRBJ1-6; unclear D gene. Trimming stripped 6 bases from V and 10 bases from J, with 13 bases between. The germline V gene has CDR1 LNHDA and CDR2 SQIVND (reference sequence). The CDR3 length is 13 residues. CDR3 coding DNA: TGTGCCAGTAGAGGAATCTCTATCTCACCCCTCCACTTT. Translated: CASRGISISPLHF.

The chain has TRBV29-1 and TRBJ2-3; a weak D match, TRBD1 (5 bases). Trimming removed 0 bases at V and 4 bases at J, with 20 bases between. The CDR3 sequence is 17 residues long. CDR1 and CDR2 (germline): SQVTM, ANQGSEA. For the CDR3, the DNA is TGCAGCGTTGAAGATCCGTCGGCCAGGGCCGGTGCAGATACGCAGTATTTT. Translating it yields CSVEDPSARAGADTQYF.

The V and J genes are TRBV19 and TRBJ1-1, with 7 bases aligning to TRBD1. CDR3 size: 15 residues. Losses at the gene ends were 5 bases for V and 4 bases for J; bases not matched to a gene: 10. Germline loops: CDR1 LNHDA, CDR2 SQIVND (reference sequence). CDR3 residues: CASSVWRGQGTEAFF. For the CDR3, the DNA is TGTGCCAGTAGTGTCTGGAGGGGGCAGGGCACTGAAGCTTTCTTT.

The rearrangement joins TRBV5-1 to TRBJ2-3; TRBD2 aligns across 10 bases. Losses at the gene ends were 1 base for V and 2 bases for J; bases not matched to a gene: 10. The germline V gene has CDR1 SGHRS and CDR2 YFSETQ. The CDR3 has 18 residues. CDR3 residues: CASSLRASGGPVTDTQYF. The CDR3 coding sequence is TGCGCCAGCAGCTTGAGGGCTAGCGGGGGACCTGTCACAGATACGCAGTATTTT.

The CDR3 nucleotides read TGTGCCAGCAGCTCCCGAGAAACAGATACGCAGTATTTT. This encodes CASSSRETDTQYF. The J gene is TRBJ2-3, the V gene TRBV7-9, with D hard to call. Deletions cut 4 bases from V and 3 bases from J, with 8 bases between. The CDR3 covers 13 residues. Germline CDR1 reads SEHNR; CDR2 reads FQNEAQ (reference sequence).

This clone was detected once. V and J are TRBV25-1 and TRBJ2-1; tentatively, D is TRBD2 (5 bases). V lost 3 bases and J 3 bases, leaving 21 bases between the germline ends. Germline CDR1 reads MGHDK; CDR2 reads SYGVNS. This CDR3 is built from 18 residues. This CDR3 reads CASSDPIRIAGLYNEQFF. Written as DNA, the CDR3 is TGTGCCAGCAGTGACCCAATTCGGATAGCAGGACTCTACAATGAGCAGTTCTTC.